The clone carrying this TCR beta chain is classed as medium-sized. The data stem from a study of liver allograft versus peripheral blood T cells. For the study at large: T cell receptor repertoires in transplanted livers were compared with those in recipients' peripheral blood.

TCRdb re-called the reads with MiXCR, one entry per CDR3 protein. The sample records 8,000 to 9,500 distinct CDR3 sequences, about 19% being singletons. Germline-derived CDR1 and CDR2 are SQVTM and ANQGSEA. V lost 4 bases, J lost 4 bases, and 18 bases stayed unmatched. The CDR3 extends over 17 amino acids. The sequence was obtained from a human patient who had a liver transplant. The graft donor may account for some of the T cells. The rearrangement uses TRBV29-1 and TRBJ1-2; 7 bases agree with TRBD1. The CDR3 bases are TGCAGCGTTGTAGGGTTGGGACAGAATTCTCAAGCCTATGGCTACACCTTC. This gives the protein CSVVGLGQNSQAYGYTF.